The 24 T cell receptor beta chains listed next were all sequenced from one sample in a study of high-grade serous ovarian cancer treatment subgroups. Libraries were prepared by immunoSEQ multiplex PCR; TCRdb keeps only in-frame clonotypes and omits some of them. Of thousands of clones listed, roughly 66% are singletons. Tumor samples were taken before definitive surgery or chemotherapy. Source material: tumor tissue. These receptors all stem from a human donor with high-grade serous ovarian cancer.

The genes are TRBV19 and TRBJ2-3, with 9 positions matching TRBD1. The CDR3 extends over 14 amino acids. The V segment lost 4 bases and the J segment 3 bases; nucleotides outside the gene matches: 2. The germline gives CDR1 LNHDA, CDR2 SQIVND (reference sequence). The CDR3 spells CASSTDRGTDTQYF. In DNA, the CDR3 is TGTGCCAGTAGTACAGACAGGGGGACAGATACGCAGTATTTT.

This clone was counted only a few times. The chain couples TRBV5-6 to TRBJ2-1; the D gene is possibly TRBD1 (5 bases). The V end lost 0 bases, the J end lost 5 bases, and 9 bases lay between the germline ends. The CDR3 is 14 residues long. The germline CDR1 and CDR2 sequences are SGHDT and YYEEEE. CDR3: CASSLEGRHNEQFF. CDR3 DNA sequence: TGTGCCAGCAGCTTGGAGGGGCGACACAATGAGCAGTTCTTC.

This clone was recorded a few times. The rearrangement uses TRBV5-4 and TRBJ2-3, with D possibly being TRBD2 (6 bases). Germline CDR1 reads SGHNT; CDR2 reads YYREEE (reference sequence). V lost 3 bases and J 2 bases, leaving 16 bases between the germline ends. This CDR3 is built from 16 residues. The CDR3 sequence: CASSSSGRGVTDTQYF. CDR3 bases: TGTGCCAGCAGCTCCTCGGGGCGGGGTGTCACAGATACGCAGTATTTT. Full variable domain (missing parts from reference TRBV5-4 and TRBJ2-3): ETGVTQSPTHLIKTRGQQVTLRCSSQSGHNTVSWYQQALGQGPQFIFQYYREEENGRGNFPPRFSGLQFPNYSSELNVNALELDDSALYLCASSSSGRGVTDTQYFGPGTRLTVL.

The rearrangement links TRBV5-4 to TRBJ2-1, with 9 bases matching TRBD2. With V trimmed by 4 bases and J by 0 bases, 5 bases remained unmatched. This CDR3 has 16 amino acids. Per germline, CDR1 SGHNT and CDR2 YYREEE (reference sequence). CDR3 bases: TGTGCCAGCAGCGTTAGCGGGAGAAGCTCCTACAATGAGCAGTTCTTC. Amino acid sequence: CASSVSGRSSYNEQFF.

This clone was detected a few times. The chain joins TRBV7-3 to TRBJ1-1, with TRBD1 matching 8 bases. V trimming: 1 base; J trimming: 7 bases; junction bases outside the gene matches: 5. There are 14 residues in the CDR3. Germline V gene lookup returns CDR1 SGHTA and CDR2 FQGTGA. CDR3 sequence: CASSLNPGQGEAFF. DNA for the CDR3: TGTGCCAGCAGCTTAAATCCTGGACAGGGTGAAGCTTTCTTT.

This clone has just a few counts. The gene calls are TRBV23-1 and TRBJ1-2, with D uncertain. TRBV23-1 is assigned to the ORF class and has an uncertain function. CDR3 size: 10 residues. Trimming removed 3 bases at V and 12 bases at J, with 8 bases between. The CDR3 spells CASSQGTHTF. CDR3 DNA sequence: TGCGCCAGCAGTCAGGGCACCCACACCTTC.

The rearrangement links TRBV5-3 to TRBJ2-7, with a weak D call TRBD1 (6 bases). TRBV5-3 counts as an open reading frame of uncertain function. The CDR3 length is 13 residues. Trimming took off 8 bases at V and 5 bases at J, with 17 bases between the two ends. CDR3 in amino acids: CASSPTTGNEQYF. CDR3 in DNA: TGTGCCAGCAGCCCAACCACAGGGAACGAGCAGTACTTC.

This sequence joins TRBV5-8 and TRBJ1-1, with 8 bases aligning to TRBD1. The germline gives CDR1 SGHTS, CDR2 YDEGEE. The length of the CDR3 is 14 residues. Losses at the gene ends were 4 bases for V and 1 base for J; bases not matched to a gene: 3. The CDR3 region has the DNA TGTGCCAGCAGCCGGGGGACAGGGAACACTGAAGCTTTCTTT. This gives the protein CASSRGTGNTEAFF.

The chain has TRBV18 and TRBJ2-2; D is perhaps TRBD1 or TRBD2 (5 bases each). V lost 2 bases and J lost 4, with 8 bases in between. The CDR3 runs 14 residues. Germline lookup yields CDR1 KGHSH and CDR2 LQKENI. CDR3 protein: CASSPTGLTGELFF. In nucleotides, the CDR3 is TGTGCCAGCTCACCAACAGGACTCACCGGGGAGCTGTTTTTT.

V gene TRBV5-1 combines with J gene TRBJ1-2, with D possibly matching TRBD1 (5 bases). The CDR3 consists of 13 residues. V was pared by 3 bases and J by 3 bases, with 9 bases between. Germline V gene lookup returns CDR1 SGHRS and CDR2 YFSETQ. The CDR3 nucleotides are TGCGCCAGCAGCTGGGACGCTGACTATGGCTACACCTTC. It yields the protein CASSWDADYGYTF.

The chain combines TRBV18 with TRBJ2-3, with 7 bases aligning to TRBD1. The CDR3 spans 15 residues. After removal of 0 bases from V and 2 bases from J, the junction contained 2 bases not matched to a gene. Germline values: CDR1 KGHSH, CDR2 LQKENI. This CDR3 is CASSPPGTATDTQYF. The CDR3 nucleotides read TGTGCCAGCTCACCACCAGGGACAGCCACAGATACGCAGTATTTT.

The chain carries TRBV11-3 and TRBJ2-7; 7 bases align to TRBD1. The CDR3 sequence is 12 residues long. Unmatched junction bases numbered 3, after V lost 6 bases and J lost 4 bases. The germline gives CDR1 SGHNT, CDR2 YENEEA. The CDR3 region is CASSSQGYEQYF. The CDR3 nucleotides read TGTGCCAGCAGTTCACAGGGGTACGAGCAGTACTTC.

By proportion, this clone is medium-sized. This sequence joins TRBV18 and TRBJ2-1; TRBD1 is a possible D gene (5 bases). Trimming stripped 6 bases from V and 4 bases from J, with 13 bases between. Germline V gene data show CDR1 as KGHSH and CDR2 as LQKENI. The CDR3 is made up of 14 amino acids. In nucleotides, the CDR3 is TGTGCCAGCTCCCCGAGTCAGGGATACAATGAGCAGTTCTTC. Translating gives CASSPSQGYNEQFF.

This clone was found once. This chain connects TRBV6-1 to TRBJ1-1; D unclear. The CDR3 is made up of 13 amino acids. Trimming cost V 2 bases and J 3 bases, with 7 bases left between them. The germline V gene has CDR1 MNHNS and CDR2 SASEGT. The CDR3 is CASSEWADTEAFF. In nucleotides, the CDR3 is TGTGCCAGCAGTGAATGGGCTGACACTGAAGCTTTCTTT.

This clone is medium-sized by share. This sample also contains other DNA sequences that code for the same CDR3. The chain combines TRBV25-1 with TRBJ1-2; D unclear. The V gene's germline CDR1 is MGHDK and CDR2 SYGVNS. The CDR3 sequence is 12 residues long. Trimming left V 4 bases short and J 8 bases short, with 11 bases between. CDR3 in amino acids: CASSAGPGGYTF. For the CDR3, the DNA is TGTGCCAGCAGTGCCGGCCCCGGGGGCTACACCTTC.

This clone has only one observation. The chain joins TRBV7-2 to TRBJ1-5; D gene ambiguous. The CDR3 consists of 15 residues. Germline CDR1 SGHTA, CDR2 FQGNSA. V dropped 5 bases and J dropped 2 bases, with 13 bases sitting between them. The CDR3 reads CASSQEGSRNQPQHF. The CDR3 DNA reads TGTGCCAGCAGCCAGGAGGGATCCCGCAATCAGCCCCAGCATTTT.

The V call is TRBV7-5, the J call TRBJ1-2. TRBV7-5 is described as a pseudogene. CDR3 length: 14 amino acids. CDR3 nucleotide sequence: TGTGTCAGAAGCTCGCCGCTGTGGATTTGGGGCTACACCTTC. Translated, it gives CVRSSPLWIWGYTF.

The chain carries TRBV10-2 and TRBJ2-2; 9 positions agree with TRBD1. Germline V gene lookup returns CDR1 WSHSY and CDR2 SAAADI. CDR3 size: 15 residues. Trimming removed 10 bases from V and 4 bases from J; junction bases left unmatched: 10. The CDR3 reads CATHPGQGSTGELFF. For the CDR3, the DNA is TGCGCCACCCATCCGGGACAGGGAAGCACCGGGGAGCTGTTTTTT.

This chain links TRBV10-3 with TRBJ2-3; either TRBD1 or TRBD2 may fit D (6 bases each). The CDR3 contains 12 residues. The V gene lost 10 bases and the J gene lost 3 bases, with 11 bases spanning the gap. Germline V lookup: CDR1 ENHRY, CDR2 SYGVKD. For the CDR3, the DNA is TGTGCCACCCAAGGGGGGACAGATACGCAGTATTTT. Protein sequence: CATQGGTDTQYF.

This chain joins TRBV7-9 and TRBJ1-1; D not certain. Trimming removed 1 base at V and 3 bases at J, with 6 bases between. The CDR3 sequence is 13 residues long. The germline gives CDR1 SEHNR, CDR2 FQNEAQ (reference sequence). The CDR3 DNA reads TGTGCCAGCAGCTTAGAGCTGTACACTGAAGCTTTCTTT. This codes for CASSLELYTEAFF.

The V gene is TRBV5-1, the J gene TRBJ2-5, with D perhaps matching TRBD2 (7 bases). The CDR3 has 15 residues. The V gene lost 0 bases and the J gene lost 5 bases, with 14 bases spanning the gap. Looked up from germline, CDR1 is SGHRS and CDR2 is YFSETQ. CDR3: CASSLGGGSTETQYF. DNA for the CDR3: TGCGCCAGCAGCTTGGGCGGGGGCTCAACGGAGACCCAGTACTTC.

The chain uses TRBV19 and TRBJ2-4; the D call may be TRBD1 or TRBD2 (7 bases each). V was clipped by 6 bases and J by 1 base, with 16 bases between them. CDR1 LNHDA and CDR2 SQIVND come from the germline V gene (reference sequence). The CDR3 is 16 amino acids. CDR3 nucleotide sequence: TGTGCCAGTAGAGATCAGGGGGGGAAGGCCAAAAACATTCAGTACTTC. Translated: CASRDQGGKAKNIQYF.

This chain uses TRBV4-1 with TRBJ1-2; a possible D gene is TRBD1 (5 bases). CDR1 is MGHRA and CDR2 is YSYEKL in the germline V gene. The CDR3 runs to 15 residues. V was cut by 2 bases and J by 6 bases, with 16 bases left in between. CDR3 sequence (DNA): TGCGCCAGCAGCCAAAATCTAATGGTAGGGGATGGCTACACCTTC. Translating gives CASSQNLMVGDGYTF.

This clone has only a few counts. This chain links TRBV28 with TRBJ2-2; no clear D. Germline V gene lookup returns CDR1 MDHEN and CDR2 SYDVKM. V shed 4 bases and J shed 1 base, with 10 bases lying between them. The CDR3 has 15 amino acids. The CDR3 region has the DNA TGTGCCAGCAGTTGGGAACGGATGAACACCGGGGAGCTGTTTTTT. It specifies CASSWERMNTGELFF. The variable domain in full, completed from reference TRBV28 and TRBJ2-2, reads DVKVTQSSRYLVKRTGEKVFLECVQDMDHENMFWYRQDPGLGLRLIYFSYDVKMKEKGDIPEGYSVSREKKERFSLILESASTNQTSMYLCASSWERMNTGELFFGEGSRLTVL.